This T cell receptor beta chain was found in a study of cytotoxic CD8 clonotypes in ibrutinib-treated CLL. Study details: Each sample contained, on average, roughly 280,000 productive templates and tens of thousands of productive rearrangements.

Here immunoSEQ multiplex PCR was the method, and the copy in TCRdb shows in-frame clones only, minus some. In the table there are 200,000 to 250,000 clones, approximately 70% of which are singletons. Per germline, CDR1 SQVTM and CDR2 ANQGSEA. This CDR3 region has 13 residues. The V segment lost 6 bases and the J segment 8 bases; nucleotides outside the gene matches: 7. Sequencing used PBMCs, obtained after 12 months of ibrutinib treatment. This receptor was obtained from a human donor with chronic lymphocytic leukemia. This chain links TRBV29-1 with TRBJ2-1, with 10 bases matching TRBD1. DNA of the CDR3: TGCAGCGTCGGGGACAGGGGCCCACATGAGCAGTTCTTC. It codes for CSVGDRGPHEQFF.